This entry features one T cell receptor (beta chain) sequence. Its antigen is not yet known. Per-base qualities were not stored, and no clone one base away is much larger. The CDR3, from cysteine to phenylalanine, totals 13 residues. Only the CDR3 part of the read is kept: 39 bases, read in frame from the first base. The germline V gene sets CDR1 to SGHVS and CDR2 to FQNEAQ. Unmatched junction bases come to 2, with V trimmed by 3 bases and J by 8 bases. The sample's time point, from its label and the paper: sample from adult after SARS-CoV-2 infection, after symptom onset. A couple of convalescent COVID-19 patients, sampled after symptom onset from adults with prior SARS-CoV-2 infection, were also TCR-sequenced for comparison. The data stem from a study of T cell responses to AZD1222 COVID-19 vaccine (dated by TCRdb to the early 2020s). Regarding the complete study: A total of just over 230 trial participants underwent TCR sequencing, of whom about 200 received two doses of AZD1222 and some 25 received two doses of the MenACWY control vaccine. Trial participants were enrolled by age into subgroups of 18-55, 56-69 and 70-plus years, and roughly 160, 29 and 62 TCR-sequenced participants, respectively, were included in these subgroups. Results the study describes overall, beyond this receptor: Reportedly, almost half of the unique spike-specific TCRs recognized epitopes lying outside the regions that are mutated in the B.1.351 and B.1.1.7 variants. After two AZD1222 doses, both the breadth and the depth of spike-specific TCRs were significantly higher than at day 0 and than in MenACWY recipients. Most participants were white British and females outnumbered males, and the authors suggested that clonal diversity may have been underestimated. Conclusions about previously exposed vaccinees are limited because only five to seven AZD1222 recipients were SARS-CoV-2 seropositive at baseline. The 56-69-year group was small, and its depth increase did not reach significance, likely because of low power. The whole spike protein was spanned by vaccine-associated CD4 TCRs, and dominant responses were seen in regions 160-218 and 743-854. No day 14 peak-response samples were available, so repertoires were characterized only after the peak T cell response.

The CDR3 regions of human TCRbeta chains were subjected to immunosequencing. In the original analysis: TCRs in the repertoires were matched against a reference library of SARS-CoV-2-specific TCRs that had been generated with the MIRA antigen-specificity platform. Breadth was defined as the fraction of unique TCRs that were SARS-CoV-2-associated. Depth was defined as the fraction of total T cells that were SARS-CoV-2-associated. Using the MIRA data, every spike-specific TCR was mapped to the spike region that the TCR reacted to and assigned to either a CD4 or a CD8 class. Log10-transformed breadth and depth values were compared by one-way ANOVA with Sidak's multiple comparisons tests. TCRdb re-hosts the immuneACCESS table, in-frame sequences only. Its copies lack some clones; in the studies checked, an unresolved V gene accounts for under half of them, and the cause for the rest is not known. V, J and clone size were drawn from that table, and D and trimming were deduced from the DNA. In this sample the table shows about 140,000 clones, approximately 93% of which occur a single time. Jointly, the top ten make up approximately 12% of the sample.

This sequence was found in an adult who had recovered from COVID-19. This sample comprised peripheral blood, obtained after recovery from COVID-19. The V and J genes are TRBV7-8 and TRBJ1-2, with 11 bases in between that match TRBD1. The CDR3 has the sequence CASSFRTGGGYTF. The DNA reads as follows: TGTGCCAGCAGCTTCCGGACAGGGGGCGGCTACACCTTC.